Each of the 7 T cell receptor beta chains below was sequenced from the same sample in a study of shared clonotypes between healthy human individuals. The assay was immunoSEQ multiplex PCR, and TCRdb's table has in-frame clones only and misses some. The sample includes some 2.1 million clones, 95% seen only once; the top ten take about 0.13%. The material sequenced was naive CD4+ T cells sorted from blood. Subset denoted: CD45RA+ positively selected. These receptors all come from a young man in good health.

The chain links TRBV10-3 to TRBJ2-4; D perhaps matches TRBD2 (5 bases). CDR1 and CDR2 from the germline V gene are ENHRY and SYGVKD. With 7 bases removed from V and 1 base from J, the gap between germline ends came to 11 bases. This CDR3 has 14 amino acids. CDR3 loop: CAITEGPAKNIQYF. The CDR3 region has the DNA TGTGCCATCACCGAGGGTCCTGCCAAAAACATTCAGTACTTC.

The V and J genes are TRBV5-6 and TRBJ2-7, with TRBD2 matching 16 bases. The CDR3 contains 18 residues. V was pared by 3 bases and J by 1 base, with 7 bases of the junction left unmatched. Germline CDR1 and CDR2: SGHDT and YYEEEE. CDR3 in DNA: TGTGCCAGCAGCTACGGGACTAGCGGGAGGGTTTATTCCTACGAGCAGTACTTC. It yields the protein CASSYGTSGRVYSYEQYF.

The chain is built from TRBV6-5 and TRBJ2-7, with 10 positions matching TRBD1. The CDR3 length is 16 residues. With V trimmed by 4 bases and J by 1 base, 7 bases remained unmatched. Germline assignment: CDR1 MNHEY and CDR2 SVGAGI. As DNA, the CDR3 is TGTGCCAGCAGTTTACGTCCGGGACAGGGGTCCTACGAGCAGTACTTC. Protein product: CASSLRPGQGSYEQYF.

The table lists this clone with a few counts. This chain joins TRBV18 and TRBJ2-7; D is possibly TRBD2 (6 bases). This CDR3 contains 17 residues. CDR1 KGHSH and CDR2 LQKENI come from the germline V gene. Trimming took off 3 bases at V and 6 bases at J, with 24 bases between the two ends. CDR3 amino acids: CASSPLGGGIFRIEQYF. The DNA of the CDR3 is TGTGCCAGCTCACCGCTGGGAGGCGGGATTTTTCGGATCGAGCAGTACTTC.

The chain joins TRBV9 to TRBJ2-7, with 7 bases lining up with TRBD1. CDR3 length equals 14 residues. J was trimmed by 2 bases and V by 0 bases; bases with no gene match: 2. The V gene's germline CDR1 is SGDLS and CDR2 YYNGEE. CDR3 residues: CASSVDTGAYEQYF. The CDR3 nucleotides read TGTGCCAGCAGCGTAGATACAGGGGCCTACGAGCAGTACTTC.

The chain uses TRBV28 and TRBJ1-4; D gene unclear. The CDR3 loop spans 12 amino acids. The V end was cut by 2 bases, the J end by 7 bases, with 5 bases between. Germline V gives CDR1 MDHEN, CDR2 SYDVKM. The CDR3 sequence is CASSLDAEKLFF. In nucleotides, the CDR3 is TGTGCCAGCAGTTTAGATGCTGAAAAACTGTTTTTT.

The V call is TRBV6-1, the J call TRBJ2-2, with D perhaps given as TRBD1 or TRBD2 (5 bases each). The CDR3 totals 15 residues. V was shortened by 4 bases and J by 6 bases, with 15 bases between the two germline ends. Per the germline V gene, CDR1 is MNHNS and CDR2 is SASEGT. CDR3 in amino acids: CASSGGGAGAGELFF. The CDR3 DNA is TGTGCCAGCAGTGGTGGGGGAGCTGGCGCCGGGGAGCTGTTTTTT.